One sample yielded the 18 T cell receptor beta chains listed below, sequenced in a study of T cell changes during pregnancy in multiple sclerosis. Repertoires were generated with immunoSEQ multiplex PCR, while TCRdb's copy carries only in-frame clones and drops some. Counted here are 70,000 to 100,000 clones, 90% to 95% occurring once; the ten biggest clones make up around 4.1%. The sequenced sample was peripheral blood, obtained in the first trimester of pregnancy. These receptors were collected from a female donor with multiple sclerosis, enrolled in a pregnancy study.

The rearrangement joins TRBV30 to TRBJ2-1, with a possible D match to TRBD2 (5 bases). V was cut by 0 bases and J by 10 bases, with 16 bases left in between. Looked up from germline, CDR1 is GTSNPN and CDR2 is SVGIG (reference sequence). This CDR3 is built from 14 residues. The CDR3 reads CAWSVLGGALEQFF. In DNA form, the CDR3 reads TGTGCCTGGAGTGTACTAGGCGGTGCCCTGGAGCAGTTCTTC.

The J gene is TRBJ1-1, the V gene TRBV7-8; 10 bases are shared with TRBD1. Trimming removed 2 bases from V and 10 bases from J; junction bases left unmatched: 10. CDR1 is SGHVS, CDR2 FQNEAQ, per germline. This CDR3 is 15 amino acids long. In nucleotides, the CDR3 is TGTGCCAGCAGCTTATCCCTGACAGGGGGCATGGGAGCTTTCTTT. This encodes CASSLSLTGGMGAFF. Full variable domain (outside the CDR3, taken from reference TRBV7-8 and TRBJ1-1): GAGVSQSPRYKVAKRGQDVALRCDPISGHVSLFWYQQALGQGPEFLTYFQNEAQLDKSGLPSDRFFAERPEGSVSTLKIQRTQQEDSAVYLCASSLSLTGGMGAFFGQGTRLTVV.

The V gene is TRBV15, the J gene TRBJ2-3, with a possible D match to TRBD1 (5 bases). The CDR3 is made up of 17 amino acids. Trimming cost V 0 bases and J 2 bases, with 15 bases left between them. Germline V gene data show CDR1 as LNHNV and CDR2 as YYDKDF (reference sequence). The CDR3 spells CATSRDWGGRDTDTQYF. The CDR3 coding sequence is TGTGCCACCAGCAGAGATTGGGGTGGCAGGGACACAGATACGCAGTATTTT.

V usage is TRBV30 and J usage is TRBJ1-2, with D unresolved. Between the trimmed V and J ends, which lost 0 bases and 4 bases, there was a span of 15 bases. This CDR3 is built from 15 residues. Germline CDR1 reads GTSNPN; CDR2 reads SVGIG (reference sequence). The DNA for the CDR3 is TGTGCCTGGAGTGTAGACCCTCGTTCTAGCTATGGCTACACCTTC. This codes for CAWSVDPRSSYGYTF.

This sequence joins TRBV5-6 and TRBJ1-2; the match to TRBD1 covers 7 bases. The ends lost 4 bases at V and 2 bases at J; junction bases unmatched: 8. This CDR3 is built from 15 residues. CDR1 is SGHDT and CDR2 is YYEEEE in the germline V gene. For the CDR3, the DNA is TGTGCCAGCAGCCCCGGGACAGTGTTGAACTATGGCTACACCTTC. Residues: CASSPGTVLNYGYTF.

The chain recombines TRBV19 with TRBJ2-7, with a weak D call TRBD2 (5 bases). In germline, CDR1 is LNHDA, CDR2 SQIVND (reference sequence). The CDR3 covers 13 residues. V lost 5 bases and J 7 bases, leaving 15 bases between the germline ends. In DNA form, the CDR3 reads TGTGCCAGTAGTTCGGCAGCGGAAGATGAGCAGTACTTC. Residues: CASSSAAEDEQYF.

The rearrangement uses TRBV21-1 and TRBJ2-1; the table names TRBD1, a call not compared with the DNA. TRBV21-1 is assigned pseudogene status. This CDR3 is 15 amino acids long. The CDR3 region is CASRQQGGPYNEQFF. In DNA, the CDR3 is TGTGCCAGCAGGCAACAGGGGGGGCCCTACAATGAGCAGTTCTTC.

The chain joins TRBV9 to TRBJ2-7, with D perhaps matching TRBD2 (6 bases). Trimming took off 1 base at V and 6 bases at J, with 8 bases between the two ends. Germline loops: CDR1 SGDLS, CDR2 YYNGEE. The CDR3 runs 12 residues. CDR3 loop: CASSVSGGEQYF. CDR3 nucleotide sequence: TGTGCCAGCAGCGTATCCGGGGGCGAGCAGTACTTC.

The chain has TRBV7-9 and TRBJ2-3; 14 bases map to TRBD2. J was trimmed by 5 bases and V by 1 base; bases with no gene match: 8. The V gene's germline CDR1 is SEHNR and CDR2 FQNEAQ (reference sequence). The CDR3 runs 18 residues. DNA of the CDR3: TGTGCCAGCAGCTTAGTCCTCGGACTAGCGGGGGGACGAGATACGCAGTATTTT. This gives the protein CASSLVLGLAGGRDTQYF.

V and J are TRBV2 and TRBJ2-7; D possibly corresponds to TRBD2 (5 bases). Trimming stripped 0 bases from V and 0 bases from J, with 12 bases between. This CDR3 spans 16 amino acids. Looked up from germline, CDR1 is SNHLY and CDR2 is FYNNEI. This CDR3 is CASSEAGIRDSYEQYF. The CDR3 nucleotides read TGTGCCAGCAGTGAAGCGGGAATCCGGGACTCCTACGAGCAGTACTTC.

This chain joins TRBV7-8 and TRBJ1-5; D unclear. Germline loops: CDR1 SGHVS, CDR2 FQNEAQ. This CDR3 spans 16 amino acids. V was trimmed by 1 base and J by 0 bases, leaving 10 bases between them. DNA of the CDR3: TGTGCCAGCAGCTTAGGTGCGAGCGCTAGCAATCAGCCCCAGCATTTT. Its translation is CASSLGASASNQPQHF.

This chain connects TRBV19 to TRBJ2-5; 11 bases map to TRBD2. The CDR3 is made up of 17 amino acids. The germline gives CDR1 LNHDA, CDR2 SQIVND (reference sequence). The V gene end was trimmed by 5 bases and the J gene end by 1 base; junction bases not matched to a gene: 9. CDR3 DNA: TGTGCCAGTAGTGGGGAGAGACTAGCGGGGACCCAAGAGACCCAGTACTTC. Residues: CASSGERLAGTQETQYF.

The rearrangement links TRBV19 to TRBJ1-2, with D maybe TRBD1 (6 bases). V was clipped by 7 bases and J by 4 bases, with 16 bases between them. CDR1 and CDR2 from the germline V gene are LNHDA and SQIVND (reference sequence). The CDR3 totals 14 residues. CDR3 protein: CASTHRDRVYGYTF. DNA for the CDR3: TGTGCCAGTACCCACAGGGACCGCGTCTATGGCTACACCTTC.

The chain carries TRBV20-1 and TRBJ1-1; the D is unclear. Germline V gene lookup returns CDR1 DFQATT and CDR2 SNEGSKA (reference sequence). This CDR3 spans 11 amino acids. The ends were cut back, 5 bases at V and 10 bases at J, with 14 bases in the middle. The CDR3 sequence is CSAAGFGRAFF. DNA for the CDR3: TGCAGTGCTGCCGGTTTCGGGAGAGCTTTCTTT.

The rearrangement uses TRBV27 and TRBJ2-7; D remains ambiguous. In germline, CDR1 is MNHEY, CDR2 SMNVEV (reference sequence). V lost 6 bases to trimming and J lost 3 bases, with 12 bases between them. The CDR3 totals 13 residues. Here the CDR3 reads CASSLNSFYEQYF. The CDR3 nucleotides are TGTGCCAGCAGCCTAAACAGCTTCTACGAGCAGTACTTC.

The chain couples TRBV5-1 to TRBJ2-1, with D hard to call. Germline V gene lookup returns CDR1 SGHRS and CDR2 YFSETQ. V was pared by 4 bases and J by 8 bases, with 19 bases between. This CDR3 contains 15 residues. The CDR3 DNA follows: TGCGCCAGCAGCCTGGGGTCCCCCCACTTGGATGAGCAGTTCTTC. Protein: CASSLGSPHLDEQFF.

This clone was observed once. The junction does not match germline at one end; this may be a read error. The chain is built from TRBV19 and TRBJ1-4; 7 bases line up with TRBD1. The CDR3 is 16 residues long. The germline gives CDR1 LNHDA, CDR2 SQIVND (reference sequence). CDR3 amino acids: CASSIDRVATNEKLFF. The CDR3 nucleotides are TGTGCCAGTAGCATAGACAGGGTTGCAACTAATGAAAAACTGTTTTTT.

The chain carries TRBV5-5 and TRBJ2-1; D is undetermined. Germline CDR1 SGHKS, CDR2 YYEKEE (reference sequence). CDR3 size: 14 residues. V lost 4 bases and J lost 3, with 11 bases in between. CDR3 coding DNA: TGTGCCAGCAGCCCCCCCGCCGGCTACAATGAGCAGTTCTTC. It is translated as CASSPPAGYNEQFF.